A single sample gave rise to the 20 T cell receptor beta chains below, sequenced in a study of regulatory T cells in long-lasting Graves disease (dated by TCRdb to the early 2020s). To prepare the library, multiplex PCR was applied. Sequenced on an Illumina HiSeq 4000. CDR3 regions were amplified by Arm-PCR with iRepertoire HTBI primers to construct TCR beta libraries. TCRdb itself trimmed the public reads at Q25 with fastp, ran MiXCR and retained productive beta chains. Rows are combined by CDR3 protein, so each entry shows the most common genes and DNA. The table for this sample lists around 250,000 distinct CDR3 sequences; 15% to 20% of them were counted only once. Of the sample, around 15% is held by the ten largest clones. The sample's time point, from its label and the paper: newly diagnosed GD, antithyroid drugs for less than 3 months. RNA was extracted from PBMCs in TRIzol for both TCR sequencing and RNA sequencing.

This sample was shared with a second study, whose subject was T cells in Graves' hyperthyroidism and ophthalmopathy.

Source: peripheral blood mononuclear cells (PBMCs), taken at new diagnosis, from a patient treated with antithyroid drugs. These receptor sequences come from a woman in her 30s with Graves disease. Donor details come from another sample of the same person, matched by shared clones.

This clonotype was seen at least ten times. Sequence at one end of the junction differs from germline and may be a read error. V is TRBV5-1 and J is TRBJ1-1; TRBD1 matches 9 bases. The V gene's germline CDR1 is SGHRS and CDR2 YFSETQ. This CDR3 has 15 residues. CDR3 sequence reads: CASSLGDRVGTEAFF. The CDR3 DNA follows: TGTGCCAGCAGCTTAGGGGACAGGGTGGGAACTGAAGCTTTCTTT.

There are many counts of this clonotype. This chain uses TRBV29-1 with TRBJ1-1, with D possibly matching TRBD1 (5 bases). Germline loops: CDR1 SQVTM, CDR2 ANQGSEA. Between the trimmed V and J ends, which lost 3 bases and 5 bases, there was a span of 13 bases. The CDR3 has 13 amino acids. This CDR3 is CSVDRQGGTEAFF. CDR3 bases: TGCAGCGTTGATCGTCAGGGAGGAACTGAAGCTTTCTTT.

This clonotype was counted at least ten times. This chain connects TRBV12-3 or TRBV12-4 to TRBJ1-1; D gene ambiguous. Trimming stripped 5 bases from V and 6 bases from J, with 7 bases between. The CDR3 runs 11 residues. This CDR3 is CASSRASEAFF. The CDR3 DNA reads TGTGCCAGCAGTAGGGCCTCTGAAGCTTTCTTT.

This clonotype was seen ten or more times. The V and J genes are TRBV2 and TRBJ2-1; 7 nucleotides agree with TRBD1. J lost 4 bases, V lost 9 bases, and 9 bases had no gene match. Germline V lookup: CDR1 SNHLY, CDR2 FYNNEI. This CDR3 has 14 amino acids. This CDR3 is CASLPGQRYNEQFF. In DNA, the CDR3 is TGTGCCAGTCTGCCGGGACAGAGATACAATGAGCAGTTCTTC.

The chain carries TRBV12-3 or TRBV12-4 and TRBJ1-1; unclear D gene. The CDR3 consists of 13 residues. Trimming left V 6 bases short and J 1 base short, with 9 bases between. The CDR3 DNA follows: TGTGCCAGCAGCCAGCAGCCGAACACTGAAGCTTTCTTT. It is translated as CASSQQPNTEAFF.

There are many counts of this clonotype. This chain joins TRBV27 and TRBJ1-1; 9 nucleotides match TRBD1. Germline V CDR1 and CDR2: MNHEY, SMNVEV (reference sequence). J gave up 4 bases and V 10 bases, and 7 bases lay outside the gene matches. The CDR3 runs to 13 residues. The CDR3 DNA sequence: TGTGCCATCCAGGGACAGGGCTTCACTGAAGCTTTCTTT. This codes for CAIQGQGFTEAFF.

The rearrangement uses TRBV5-4 and TRBJ1-1; 9 positions agree with TRBD1. From germline, CDR1 is SGHNT and CDR2 YYREEE (reference sequence). The V and J ends lost 4 bases and 1 base, in that order; junction bases with no gene match: 11. The CDR3 is 17 amino acids. CDR3 DNA: TGTGCCAGCAGCCGTGAGGGGACAGGGCTCTCGAACACTGAAGCTTTCTTT. Its translation: CASSREGTGLSNTEAFF.

Notes on this clonotype: Likely a read error: the CDR3 ends without its conserved phenylalanine or tryptophan. V gene TRBV10-3 combines with J gene TRBJ2-7; D possibly corresponds to TRBD2 (6 bases). CDR1 and CDR2 (germline): ENHRY, SYGVKD. The CDR3 totals 15 residues. The V end lost 0 bases, the J end lost 7 bases, and 16 bases lay between the germline ends. The CDR3, as DNA: TGTGCCATCAGTGAGTCGGGGAACATAGCGGAAGAGCAGTACTCC. As protein: CAISESGNIAEEQYS.

J is TRBJ1-2 and V is TRBV18, with D hard to call. The length of the CDR3 is 13 residues. The ends were cut back, 3 bases at V and 6 bases at J, with 11 bases in the middle. Per the germline V gene, CDR1 is KGHSH and CDR2 is LQKENI. CDR3 DNA sequence: TGTGCCAGCTCACCCGACATTCAGGATGGCTACACCTTC. Amino acid sequence: CASSPDIQDGYTF.

This clonotype was seen ten or more times. The chain carries TRBV6-1 and TRBJ2-7, with unresolved D. The CDR3 sequence is 14 residues long. Germline-derived CDR1 and CDR2 are MNHNS and SASEGT. V dropped 5 bases and J dropped 2 bases, with 13 bases sitting between them. The CDR3 sequence: CASSPRSGPYEQYF. The CDR3 nucleotides are TGTGCCAGCAGTCCTAGATCTGGCCCCTACGAGCAGTACTTC.

CDR3 amino acids: CASSAPDIGNTIYF. The CDR3 DNA is TGTGCCAGTAGTGCCCCGGACATCGGAAACACCATATATTTT. The chain is built from TRBV19 and TRBJ1-3; possibly TRBD1 for D (5 bases). Germline CDR1 and CDR2: LNHDA and SQIVND (reference sequence). This CDR3 spans 14 amino acids. V was shortened by 5 bases and J by 4 bases, with 12 bases between the two germline ends.

This clonotype was seen many times. V and J are TRBV5-1 and TRBJ2-1; TRBD2 aligns across 12 bases. CDR1 and CDR2 (germline): SGHRS, YFSETQ. The CDR3 sequence is 15 residues long. The V segment lost 4 bases and the J segment 5 bases; nucleotides outside the gene matches: 4. The CDR3 coding sequence is TGCGCCAGCAGCGTACCTAGCGGGGGGGACAATGAGCAGTTCTTC. This encodes CASSVPSGGDNEQFF.

The table lists this clonotype with many counts. V gene TRBV19 combines with J gene TRBJ1-5, with unresolved D. The CDR3 covers 15 residues. Germline V CDR1 and CDR2: LNHDA, SQIVND (reference sequence). Trimming pared 3 bases from V and 2 bases from J, leaving 11 bases between. CDR3 in DNA: TGTGCCAGTAGTATCGCGGGGATTGGCAATCAGCCCCAGCATTTT. Translation gives CASSIAGIGNQPQHF.

The chain has TRBV27 and TRBJ2-3, with D unresolved. The CDR3 is made up of 15 amino acids. Germline loops: CDR1 MNHEY, CDR2 SMNVEV (reference sequence). V was clipped by 0 bases and J by 0 bases, with 7 bases between them. The chain's CDR3 is CASSLSGSSTDTQYF. The CDR3 DNA follows: TGTGCCAGCAGTTTATCAGGGTCTAGCACAGATACGCAGTATTTT.

This clonotype was detected ten times or more. This sequence joins TRBV6-5 and TRBJ2-1; 8 bases are shared with TRBD1. This CDR3 spans 16 amino acids. Losses at the gene ends were 2 bases for V and 9 bases for J; bases not matched to a gene: 12. CDR1 MNHEY and CDR2 SVGAGI come from the germline V gene. The CDR3: CASSYEYPGQGTEQFF. CDR3 in DNA: TGTGCCAGCAGTTACGAGTACCCCGGACAGGGTACTGAGCAGTTCTTC.

This clonotype has just a few counts. A far larger clone lies a single base away; this is likely a read error. The rearrangement links TRBV7-2 to TRBJ2-3, with D possibly TRBD2 on 5 matching bases. The CDR3 extends over 15 amino acids. CDR1 is SGHTA and CDR2 is FQGNSA in the germline V gene. V gave up 7 bases and J gave up 0 bases, with 14 bases separating them. The CDR3 DNA follows: TGTGCCAGCATGGGATCGACGGGGAGCACAGATACGCAGTATTTT. Amino acids: CASMGSTGSTDTQYF.

About this clonotype itself: Being one base from a much bigger clone, this may be a read error. The V call is TRBV18, the J call TRBJ1-3; 7 nucleotides match TRBD1. Germline-derived CDR1 and CDR2 are KGHSH and LQKENI. The CDR3 runs 17 residues. The CDR3 sequence: CVSSPMNPRGSGNTIYF. In DNA, the CDR3 is TGTGTCAGCTCACCTATGAACCCCAGGGGGTCTGGAAACACCATATATTTT. The full variable domain, completed using reference TRBV18 and TRBJ1-3, is NAGVMQNPRHLVRRRGQEARLRCSPMKGHSHVYWYRQLPEEGLKFMVYLQKENIIDESGMPKERFSAEFPKEGPSILRIQQVVRGDSAAYFCVSSPMNPRGSGNTIYFGEGSWLTVV.

This chain joins TRBV2 and TRBJ2-7; D gene uncertain. The V gene lost 2 bases and the J gene lost 5 bases, with 13 bases spanning the gap. The CDR3 is made up of 14 amino acids. Germline CDR1 and CDR2: SNHLY and FYNNEI. The CDR3 nucleotides read TGTGCCAGCAGTGAATCCCCCTCTTGGGACGAGCAGTACTTC. This sequence encodes CASSESPSWDEQYF. Filled out from reference TRBV2 and TRBJ2-7, the complete variable domain reads EPEVTQTPSHQVTQMGQEVILRCVPISNHLYFYWYRQILGQKVEFLVSFYNNEISEKSEIFDDQFSVERPDGSNFTLKIRSTKLEDSAMYFCASSESPSWDEQYFGPGTRLTVT.

The chain recombines TRBV4-2 with TRBJ2-1, with D tentatively TRBD2 (5 bases). This CDR3 comprises 16 residues. CDR1 is LGHNA, CDR2 YNFKEQ, per germline. The V and J ends lost 0 bases and 2 bases respectively, with 11 bases between them. This chain's CDR3 is CASSQDGSWAYNEQFF. CDR3 sequence (DNA): TGTGCCAGCAGCCAAGATGGGAGCTGGGCCTACAATGAGCAGTTCTTC.

The rearrangement links TRBV20-1 to TRBJ2-5; D perhaps matches TRBD2 (6 bases). Trimming took 4 bases from V and 4 from J, leaving 10 bases between them. Germline-derived CDR1 and CDR2 are DFQATT and SNEGSKA (reference sequence). The CDR3 length is 12 residues. The CDR3 DNA reads TGCAGTGCTACCGCGGGGATAGAGACCCAGTACTTC. Translated: CSATAGIETQYF.